This T cell receptor beta chain came from a study of T cells after yellow fever vaccination. The wider study: The SMART-Seq v4 Ultra Low Input method served to prepare the low-cell-number fractions. Whole-study results and caveats: Contamination by abundant bulk-population clonotypes could be present in FACS-sorted repertoires.

Template-switching 5'RACE yielded the TCR cDNA; a universal primer site and UMIs were added in the process. A single record per CDR3 protein comes from TCRdb applying MiXCR to the 5' RACE reads. The sample shows some 300,000 distinct CDR3 sequences, approximately 10% of them seen only once. As regards this clonotype: The antigen is undetermined.

This sequence originates from a man aged 18 to 30 who received the YFV17D yellow fever vaccine. The starting material was CD4+ T cells sorted from PBMCs, obtained 5 days after the yellow fever booster vaccination.

CDR3 coding DNA: TGTGCCAGCAGTCCGGGACAGGGATCCGAAAAACTGTTTTTT. This sequence encodes CASSPGQGSEKLFF. The rearrangement joins TRBV12-3 or TRBV12-4 to TRBJ1-4, with 9 bases lining up with TRBD1. This CDR3 spans 14 amino acids. V lost 5 bases to trimming and J lost 8 bases; unmatched junction nucleotides: 6.